This entry concerns a single T cell receptor beta chain. The source of the sample is a study of blood T cell repertoires in COVID-19. Germline assignment: CDR1 LNHDA and CDR2 SQIVND (reference sequence). Trimming left V 1 base short and J 12 bases short, with 19 bases between. The CDR3 runs to 15 residues. Assay: immunoSEQ multiplex PCR; the TCRdb copy retains only in-frame clones and omits some. The table has about 180,000 clones, roughly three quarters seen once. The source material was peripheral blood. The chain links TRBV19 to TRBJ2-1; a possible D gene is TRBD2 (5 bases). The receptor comes from an elderly woman with COVID-19, enrolled during active disease. The DNA for the CDR3 is TGTGCCAGTAGTATAGGTGCTTGGGGAGCAAGGTGGCAGTTCTTC. As protein: CASSIGAWGARWQFF.